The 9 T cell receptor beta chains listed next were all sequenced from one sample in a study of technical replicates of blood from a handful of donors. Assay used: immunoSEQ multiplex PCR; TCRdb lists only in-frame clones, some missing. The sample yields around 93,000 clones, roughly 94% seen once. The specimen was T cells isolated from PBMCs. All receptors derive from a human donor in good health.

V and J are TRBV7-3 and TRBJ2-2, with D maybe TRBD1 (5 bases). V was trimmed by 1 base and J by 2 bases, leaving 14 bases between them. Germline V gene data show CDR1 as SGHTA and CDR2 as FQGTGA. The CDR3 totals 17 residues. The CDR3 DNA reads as TGTGCCAGCAGCTTAAACGGAGCACAGGAAAACACCGGGGAGCTGTTTTTT. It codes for CASSLNGAQENTGELFF. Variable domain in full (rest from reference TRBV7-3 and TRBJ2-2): GAGVSQTPSNKVTEKGKYVELRCDPISGHTALYWYRQSLGQGPEFLIYFQGTGAADDSGLPNDRFFAVRPEGSVSTLKIQRTERGDSAVYLCASSLNGAQENTGELFFGEGSRLTVL.

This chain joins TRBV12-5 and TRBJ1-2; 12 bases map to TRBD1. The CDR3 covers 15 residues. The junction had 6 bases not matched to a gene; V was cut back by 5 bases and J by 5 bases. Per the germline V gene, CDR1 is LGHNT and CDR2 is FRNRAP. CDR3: CASGPGTGGFYGYTF. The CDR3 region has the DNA TGTGCTAGTGGTCCCGGGACAGGGGGCTTTTATGGCTACACCTTC.

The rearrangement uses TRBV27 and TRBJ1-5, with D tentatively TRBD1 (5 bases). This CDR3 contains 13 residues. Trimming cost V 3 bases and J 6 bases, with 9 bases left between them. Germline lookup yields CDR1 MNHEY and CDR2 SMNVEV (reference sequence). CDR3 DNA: TGTGCCAGCAGTTTCGGTCAGGGTCAGCCCCAGCATTTT. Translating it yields CASSFGQGQPQHF.

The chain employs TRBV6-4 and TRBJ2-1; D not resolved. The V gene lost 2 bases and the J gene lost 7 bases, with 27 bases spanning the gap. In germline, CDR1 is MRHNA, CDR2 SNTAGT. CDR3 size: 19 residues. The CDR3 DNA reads TGTGCCAGCAGTGACACCCTTTTCACATGTTTTCCGATGATGAATGAGCAGTTCTTC. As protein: CASSDTLFTCFPMMNEQFF.

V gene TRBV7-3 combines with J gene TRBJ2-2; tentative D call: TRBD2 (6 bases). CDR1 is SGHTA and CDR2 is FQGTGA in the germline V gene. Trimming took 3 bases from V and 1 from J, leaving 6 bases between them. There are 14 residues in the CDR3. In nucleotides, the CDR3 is TGTGCCAGCAGCTTGACTAGGAACACCGGGGAGCTGTTTTTT. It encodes CASSLTRNTGELFF.

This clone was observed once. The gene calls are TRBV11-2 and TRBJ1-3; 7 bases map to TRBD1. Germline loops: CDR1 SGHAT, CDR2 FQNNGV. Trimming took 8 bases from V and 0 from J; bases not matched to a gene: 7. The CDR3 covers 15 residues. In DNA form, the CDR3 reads TGTGCCAGCGGGTTTACAGGGGACTCTGGAAACACCATATATTTT. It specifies CASGFTGDSGNTIYF.

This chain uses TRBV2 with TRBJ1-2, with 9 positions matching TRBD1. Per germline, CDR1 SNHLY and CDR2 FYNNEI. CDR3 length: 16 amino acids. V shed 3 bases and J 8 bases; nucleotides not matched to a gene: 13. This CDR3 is CASSDPPPGTGRGYTF. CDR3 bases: TGTGCCAGCAGTGATCCCCCCCCCGGGACAGGGAGAGGCTACACCTTC.

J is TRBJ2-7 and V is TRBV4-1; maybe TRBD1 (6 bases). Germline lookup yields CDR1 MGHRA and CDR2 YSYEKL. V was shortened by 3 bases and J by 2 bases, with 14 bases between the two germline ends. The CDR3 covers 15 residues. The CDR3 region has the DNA TGCGCCAGCAGCCAGGAGGACAGAATTACCTACGAGCAGTACTTC. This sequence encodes CASSQEDRITYEQYF.

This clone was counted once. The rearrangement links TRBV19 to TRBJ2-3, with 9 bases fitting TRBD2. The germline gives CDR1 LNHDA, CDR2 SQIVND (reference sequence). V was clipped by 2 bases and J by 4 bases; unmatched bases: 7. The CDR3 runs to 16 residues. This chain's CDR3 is CASSIFSGRGSDTQYF. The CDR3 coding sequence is TGTGCCAGTAGTATATTTAGCGGGAGAGGTTCAGATACGCAGTATTTT.